This TCR beta chain was documented in a study of siplizumab effects on memory and regulatory T cells. V was shortened by 7 bases and J by 4 bases, with 5 bases between the two germline ends. Germline values: CDR1 MNHEY, CDR2 SMNVEV (reference sequence). The CDR3 is 11 residues long. As regards this clone: Its cognate antigen is unknown.

Assay: immunoSEQ multiplex PCR; the TCRdb copy retains only in-frame clones and omits some. The sample consists of tens of thousands of clones, approximately 97% of them appearing once. Findings and caveats of the study: In unstimulated cells, naive T cells appeared more diverse than memory T cells and seemed major alloresponse contributors.

The specimen sequenced was naive CD4+ T cells sorted from blood. The chain has TRBV27 and TRBJ2-1; D is ambiguous. The receptor was isolated from a human donor in good health. CDR3 DNA: TGTGCCAGCACCCCTTACAATGAGCAGTTCTTC. Residues: CASTPYNEQFF.